These 23 T cell receptor beta chains were all obtained from the same sample, sequenced in a study of T-cell memory formation after mild COVID-19. From the 5' RACE reads, TCRdb called clonotypes with MiXCR, one entry per CDR3 protein. Among 470,000 or so distinct CDR3 sequences listed, roughly 18% were seen once. Sample: PBMCs or a T cell subset sorted from them (not recorded which). These TCRs come from an adult woman who had mild COVID-19 (a few samples of this study predate the infection). Cell type and time point are not known.

This clonotype was seen only a few times. The CDR3 DNA follows: TGCGCCAGCAGCCCGGGGTGGGATACGCAGTATTTT. It encodes CASSPGWDTQYF. The V and J genes are TRBV5-1 and TRBJ2-3, with D possibly matching TRBD2 (5 bases). CDR1 and CDR2 from the germline V gene are SGHRS and YFSETQ. The CDR3 has 12 amino acids. Trimming pared 4 bases from V and 6 bases from J, leaving 9 bases between.

This chain joins TRBV5-4 and TRBJ2-5, with TRBD2 identical over 10 bases. V lost 4 bases to trimming and J lost 3 bases; unmatched junction nucleotides: 18. This CDR3 comprises 19 residues. CDR1 SGHNT and CDR2 YYREEE come from the germline V gene (reference sequence). CDR3 amino acids: CASSTPRQQGTSDEETQYF. CDR3 DNA: TGTGCCAGCAGCACCCCTCGGCAACAAGGGACTAGCGATGAAGAGACCCAGTACTTC.

The J gene is TRBJ1-1, the V gene TRBV3-1, with D possibly matching TRBD1 (5 bases). The ends were cut back, 0 bases at V and 5 bases at J, with 10 bases in the middle. The CDR3 has 14 amino acids. CDR1 and CDR2 from the germline V gene are LGHDT and YNNKEL (reference sequence). This chain's CDR3 is CASSQERGRTEAFF. For the CDR3, the DNA is TGTGCCAGCAGCCAAGAAAGGGGCAGGACTGAAGCTTTCTTT.

The rearrangement joins TRBV4-3 to TRBJ2-3; D is perhaps TRBD1 or TRBD2 (6 bases each). CDR1 is LGHNA and CDR2 is YSLEER in the germline V gene. The germline V and J ends were trimmed by 1 base and 2 bases, with 13 bases remaining between them. The CDR3 length is 16 residues. Here the CDR3 reads CASSQVGGPHTDTQYF. Written as DNA, the CDR3 is TGCGCCAGCAGCCAAGTTGGGGGGCCCCACACAGATACGCAGTATTTT.

This clonotype was detected ten times or more. The chain links TRBV30 to TRBJ1-5, with unresolved D. Trimming took 1 base from V and 7 from J, leaving 8 bases between them. The CDR3 runs to 12 residues. CDR1 GTSNPN and CDR2 SVGIG come from the germline V gene (reference sequence). The CDR3 DNA is TGTGCCTGGAGTGGGGAGGGCCAGCCCCAGCATTTT. Its protein product is CAWSGEGQPQHF.

The chain carries TRBV2 and TRBJ2-6; D could derive from TRBD1 or TRBD2 (5 bases each). V lost 4 bases to trimming and J lost 0 bases, with 19 bases between them. Germline values: CDR1 SNHLY, CDR2 FYNNEI. The CDR3 spans 19 residues. CDR3 protein: CASSVGRGTGPSGANVLTF. CDR3 DNA sequence: TGTGCCAGCAGTGTCGGAAGAGGGACGGGGCCCTCTGGGGCCAACGTCCTGACTTTC. The whole variable domain, remainder taken from reference TRBV2 and TRBJ2-6, is EPEVTQTPSHQVTQMGQEVILRCVPISNHLYFYWYRQILGQKVEFLVSFYNNEISEKSEIFDDQFSVERPDGSNFTLKIRSTKLEDSAMYFCASSVGRGTGPSGANVLTFGAGSRLTVL.

The V call is TRBV5-1, the J call TRBJ2-3, with D possibly TRBD2 on 5 matching bases. V was trimmed by 0 bases and J by 0 bases, leaving 11 bases between them. Germline V gene data show CDR1 as SGHRS and CDR2 as YFSETQ. The CDR3 sequence is 16 residues long. Here the CDR3 DNA reads TGCGCCAGCAGCTTGGACCGGGGAGCTAGCACAGATACGCAGTATTTT. Translated, it gives CASSLDRGASTDTQYF.

The chain has TRBV20-1 and TRBJ2-7, with 11 nucleotides matching TRBD1. The CDR3 consists of 14 residues. The germline V gene has CDR1 DFQATT and CDR2 SNEGSKA (reference sequence). The trim removed 0 bases at V and 6 bases at J, leaving 4 bases unmatched. The CDR3 spells CSARDRDRGFEQYF. The CDR3 DNA reads as TGCAGTGCTAGAGACCGGGACAGGGGGTTCGAGCAGTACTTC.

The chain has TRBV24-1 and TRBJ2-1; TRBD2 might be the D (6 bases). The germline V gene encodes CDR1 KGHDR and CDR2 SFDVKD. There are 12 residues in the CDR3. With 6 bases removed from V and 10 bases from J, the gap between germline ends came to 12 bases. The CDR3 nucleotides read TGTGCCACCAGTCGACTAGGCACCGAGCAGTTCTTC. Protein sequence: CATSRLGTEQFF.

This clonotype was counted a few times. The chain recombines TRBV10-3 with TRBJ2-1; the match to TRBD2 covers 9 bases. Per the germline V gene, CDR1 is ENHRY and CDR2 is SYGVKD. V dropped 7 bases and J dropped 9; count of bases not matched to a gene: 13. The CDR3 consists of 15 residues. CDR3 DNA: TGTGCCATCAACCCTAGCGGGATGGTAACTGGTGAGCAGTTCTTC. Amino acid sequence: CAINPSGMVTGEQFF.

This clonotype was seen more than once but under ten times. The chain has TRBV20-1 and TRBJ2-1; 9 bases align to TRBD1. With V trimmed by 5 bases and J by 4 bases, 3 bases remained unmatched. The germline CDR1 and CDR2 sequences are DFQATT and SNEGSKA (reference sequence). CDR3 length: 13 amino acids. The CDR3 bases are TGCAGTGCTGGACAGGGGACATACAATGAGCAGTTCTTC. Amino acid sequence: CSAGQGTYNEQFF.

This clonotype was counted ten times or more. This rearrangement joins TRBV12-3 or TRBV12-4 to TRBJ2-7; either TRBD1 or TRBD2 may supply D (5 bases each). The CDR3 is made up of 14 amino acids. V was pared by 3 bases and J by 6 bases, with 15 bases between. The CDR3 sequence is CASSLGTSGGEQYF. CDR3 DNA sequence: TGTGCCAGCAGTTTGGGGACGTCGGGTGGCGAGCAGTACTTC.

This clonotype was seen many times. The CDR3 bases are TGTGCCAGCAGTTTTTGGGGACTCTCCTACGAGCAGTACTTC. Translation: CASSFWGLSYEQYF. The V gene is TRBV12-3 or TRBV12-4, the J gene TRBJ2-7; D possibly corresponds to TRBD2 (6 bases). This CDR3 is 14 amino acids long. V was trimmed by 3 bases and J by 0 bases, leaving 9 bases between them.

In this sample, this clonotype turned up a few times. The genes are TRBV13 and TRBJ2-2; 10 bases are shared with TRBD1. The junction had 9 bases not matched to a gene; V was cut back by 4 bases and J by 1 base. CDR1 and CDR2 (germline): PRHDT, FYEKMQ (reference sequence). The CDR3 runs to 18 residues. In DNA, the CDR3 is TGTGCCAGCAGCTCCCCGGGACAGGGGTTTGTGAACACCGGGGAGCTGTTTTTT. This gives the protein CASSSPGQGFVNTGELFF.

The V gene is TRBV27, the J gene TRBJ2-2; weak D call: TRBD1 (5 bases). Germline V gene data show CDR1 as MNHEY and CDR2 as SMNVEV (reference sequence). The CDR3 is 15 amino acids. Trimming removed 5 bases from V and 1 base from J, with 11 bases in between. The CDR3 protein is CASSEDTGNTGELFF. Written as DNA, the CDR3 is TGTGCCAGCAGTGAGGACACGGGGAACACCGGGGAGCTGTTTTTT.

This clonotype was detected many times. The rearrangement links TRBV6-5 to TRBJ2-2; D is unresolved. With 7 bases removed from V and 2 bases from J, the gap between germline ends came to 11 bases. The CDR3 extends over 14 amino acids. Germline lookup yields CDR1 MNHEY and CDR2 SVGAGI. The DNA for the CDR3 is TGTGCCAGCAAAGTACGGAGAAACACCGGGGAGCTGTTTTTT. Protein sequence: CASKVRRNTGELFF.

This clonotype was seen a handful of times. V is TRBV20-1 and J is TRBJ1-1; D ambiguous. V lost 2 bases and J 0 bases, leaving 7 bases between the germline ends. Germline-derived CDR1 and CDR2 are DFQATT and SNEGSKA (reference sequence). CDR3 size: 13 residues. This chain's CDR3 is CSARSTLNTEAFF. CDR3 in DNA: TGCAGTGCTAGATCGACACTGAACACTGAAGCTTTCTTT.

The chain uses TRBV7-2 and TRBJ2-4; 13 bases align to TRBD2. CDR1 and CDR2 from the germline V gene are SGHTA and FQGNSA. There are 16 residues in the CDR3. V lost 5 bases and J lost 7; bases outside the gene matches: 8. Here the CDR3 DNA reads TGTGCCAGCAGCCTAGTACTAGCGGGAGGGCCCAACATTCAGTACTTC. This gives the protein CASSLVLAGGPNIQYF.

This clonotype was detected ten times or more. The V gene is TRBV3-1, the J gene TRBJ2-1; D call uncertain. V shed 1 base and J shed 5 bases, with 3 bases lying between them. This CDR3 is 12 amino acids long. The germline V gene has CDR1 LGHDT and CDR2 YNNKEL (reference sequence). The CDR3 reads CASSQVDNEQFF. DNA for the CDR3: TGTGCCAGCAGCCAAGTGGACAATGAGCAGTTCTTC.

This clonotype was seen more than once but under ten times. Written as DNA, the CDR3 is TGTGCCACCAGTGAGCCCGGGACTAGCGGGAACAATGAGCAGTTCTTC. This translates into CATSEPGTSGNNEQFF. V and J are TRBV24-1 and TRBJ2-1; 13 positions match TRBD2. V trimming: 4 bases; J trimming: 5 bases; junction bases outside the gene matches: 4. The CDR3 is 16 amino acids. Germline V gene sequence: CDR1 KGHDR, CDR2 SFDVKD.

This clonotype was found a few times. This chain connects TRBV11-3 to TRBJ2-3, with D possibly TRBD2 on 7 matching bases. V was shortened by 2 bases and J by 9 bases, with 18 bases between the two germline ends. The CDR3 has 15 residues. From germline, CDR1 is SGHNT and CDR2 YENEEA. CDR3 sequence: CASSLSLVRGTTQYF. As DNA, the CDR3 is TGTGCCAGCAGCTTATCGCTGGTGCGGGGGACAACGCAGTATTTT.

This clonotype was recorded a few times. The chain joins TRBV20-1 to TRBJ2-1, with 10 bases lining up with TRBD2. With V trimmed by 5 bases and J by 9 bases, 13 bases remained unmatched. CDR1 is DFQATT and CDR2 is SNEGSKA in the germline V gene (reference sequence). The CDR3 consists of 15 residues. CDR3 coding DNA: TGCAGTGCTCGGGCGGTCTCTAGCGGGAGCATTGAGCAGTTCTTC. Its protein product is CSARAVSSGSIEQFF.

This clonotype has only a few counts. The V call is TRBV4-3, the J call TRBJ2-5; D remains unclear. The CDR3 runs to 15 residues. Trimming stripped 1 base from V and 1 base from J, with 10 bases between. The V gene's germline CDR1 is LGHNA and CDR2 YSLEER. Here the CDR3 reads CASSQAYSSQETQYF. The CDR3 DNA is TGCGCCAGCAGCCAAGCCTACAGCTCCCAAGAGACCCAGTACTTC.